This T cell receptor beta chain was sequenced in a study of PD-1 blockade in classical Hodgkin lymphoma. All trial patients relapsed after autologous stem cell transplantation. The CDR3 length is 11 residues. Germline CDR1 reads DFQATT; CDR2 reads SNEGSKA (reference sequence). Note on this clone: What it binds is not known.

TCRdb's table, derived via immunoSEQ multiplex PCR, lists solely in-frame clones and lacks some. The sample records roughly 47,000 clones, around 80% being singletons. General study results and limits: Later analyses included only patients treated at least 1 year post-ASCT. Prior to therapy, complete responders displayed diversity much like that of newly diagnosed patients.

This receptor was identified in a human donor with classical Hodgkin lymphoma. The chain is built from TRBV20-1 and TRBJ2-7, with D hard to call. The sample here was peripheral blood mononuclear cells (PBMCs), taken before the second cycle of nivolumab. The CDR3 nucleotides read TGCAGCGTCGCCGGCCCCTACGAGCAGTACTTC. Translated: CSVAGPYEQYF.